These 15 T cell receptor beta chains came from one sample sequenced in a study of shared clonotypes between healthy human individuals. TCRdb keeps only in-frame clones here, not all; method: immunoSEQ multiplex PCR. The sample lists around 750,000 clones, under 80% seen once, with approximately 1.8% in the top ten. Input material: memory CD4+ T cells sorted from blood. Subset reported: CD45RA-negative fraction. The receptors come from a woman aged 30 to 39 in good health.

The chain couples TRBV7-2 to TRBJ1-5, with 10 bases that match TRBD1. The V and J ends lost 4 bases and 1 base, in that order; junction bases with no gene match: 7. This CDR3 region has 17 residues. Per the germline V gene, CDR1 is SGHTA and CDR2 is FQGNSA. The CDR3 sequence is CASSSGQGGISNQPQHF. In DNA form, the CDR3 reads TGTGCCAGCAGCTCAGGACAGGGGGGGATAAGCAATCAGCCCCAGCATTTT.

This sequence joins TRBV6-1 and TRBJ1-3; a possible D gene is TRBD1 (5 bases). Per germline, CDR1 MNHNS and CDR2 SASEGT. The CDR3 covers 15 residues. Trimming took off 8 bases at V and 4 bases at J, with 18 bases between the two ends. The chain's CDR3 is CASRRDHNPGNTIYF. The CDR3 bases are TGTGCCAGCCGGCGGGACCACAACCCGGGAAACACCATATATTTT.

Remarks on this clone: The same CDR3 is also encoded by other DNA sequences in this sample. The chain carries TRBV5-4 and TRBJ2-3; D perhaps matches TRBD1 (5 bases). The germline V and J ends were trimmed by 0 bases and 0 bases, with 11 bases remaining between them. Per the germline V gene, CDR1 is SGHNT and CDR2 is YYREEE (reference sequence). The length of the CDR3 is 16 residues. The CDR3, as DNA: TGTGCCAGCAGCTTGGGGGGCTCCCTTAGCACAGATACGCAGTATTTT. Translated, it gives CASSLGGSLSTDTQYF.

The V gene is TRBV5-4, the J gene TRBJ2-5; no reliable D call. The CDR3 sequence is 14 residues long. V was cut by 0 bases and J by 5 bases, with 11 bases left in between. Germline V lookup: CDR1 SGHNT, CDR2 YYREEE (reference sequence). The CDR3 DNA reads TGTGCCAGCAGCTTGGATTCTACGACGGAGACCCAGTACTTC. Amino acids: CASSLDSTTETQYF.

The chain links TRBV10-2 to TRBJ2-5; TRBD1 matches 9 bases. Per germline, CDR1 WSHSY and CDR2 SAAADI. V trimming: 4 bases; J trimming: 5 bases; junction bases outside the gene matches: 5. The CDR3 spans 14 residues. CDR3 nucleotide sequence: TGCGCCAGCAGTGGAACAGGGGGCAGGGAGACCCAGTACTTC. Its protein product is CASSGTGGRETQYF.

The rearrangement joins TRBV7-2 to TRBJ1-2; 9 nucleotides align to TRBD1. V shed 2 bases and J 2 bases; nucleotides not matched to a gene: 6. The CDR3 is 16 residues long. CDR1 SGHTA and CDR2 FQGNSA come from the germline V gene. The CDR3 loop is CASSLYGTGLNYGYTF. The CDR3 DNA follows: TGTGCCAGCAGCTTATACGGGACAGGGCTAAACTATGGCTACACCTTC.

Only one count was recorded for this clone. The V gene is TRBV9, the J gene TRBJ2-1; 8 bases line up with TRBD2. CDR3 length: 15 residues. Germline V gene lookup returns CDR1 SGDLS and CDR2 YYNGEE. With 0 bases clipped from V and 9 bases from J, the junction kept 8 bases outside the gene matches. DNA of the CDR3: TGTGCCAGCAGCGTAGGCCTAGCGGGCCTCGTTGAGCAGTTCTTC. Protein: CASSVGLAGLVEQFF. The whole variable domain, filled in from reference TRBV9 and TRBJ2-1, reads DSGVTQTPKHLITATGQRVTLRCSPRSGDLSVYWYQQSLDQGLQFLIQYYNGEERAKGNILERFSAQQFPDLHSELNLSSLELGDSALYFCASSVGLAGLVEQFFGPGTRLTVL.

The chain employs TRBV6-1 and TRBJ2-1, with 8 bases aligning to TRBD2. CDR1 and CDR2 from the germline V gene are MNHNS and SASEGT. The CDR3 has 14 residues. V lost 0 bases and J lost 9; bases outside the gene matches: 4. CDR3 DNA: TGTGCCAGCAGTGAAGCTAGCGGGACCAGTGAGCAGTTCTTC. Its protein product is CASSEASGTSEQFF.

The CDR3 sequence: CASSLFSGGYTQYF. In nucleotides, the CDR3 is TGCGCCAGCAGCTTGTTCAGTGGGGGTTATACGCAGTATTTT. The genes are TRBV5-1 and TRBJ2-3; D tentatively fits TRBD1 or TRBD2 (5 bases each). The CDR3 has 14 residues. Per germline, CDR1 SGHRS and CDR2 YFSETQ. V was pared by 1 base and J by 7 bases, with 13 bases between.

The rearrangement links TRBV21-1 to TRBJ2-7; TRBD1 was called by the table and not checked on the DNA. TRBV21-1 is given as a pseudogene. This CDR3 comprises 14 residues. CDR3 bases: TGTGCCAGCAGCCTGACAGGGAAGACCTACGAGCAGTACTTC. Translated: CASSLTGKTYEQYF.

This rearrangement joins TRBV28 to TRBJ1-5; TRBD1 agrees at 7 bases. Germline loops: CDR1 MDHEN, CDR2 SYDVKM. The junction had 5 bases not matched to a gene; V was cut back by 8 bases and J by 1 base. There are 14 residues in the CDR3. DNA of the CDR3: TGTGCCAGCGGGCGACAGGGAAGCAATCAGCCCCAGCATTTT. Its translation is CASGRQGSNQPQHF.

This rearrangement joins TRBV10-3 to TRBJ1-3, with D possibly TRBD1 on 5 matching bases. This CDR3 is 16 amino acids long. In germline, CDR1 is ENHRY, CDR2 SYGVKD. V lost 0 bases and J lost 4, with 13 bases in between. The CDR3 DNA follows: TGTGCCATCAGTGAGTCAGGCAGGGTCCCCGGAAACACCATATATTTT. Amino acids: CAISESGRVPGNTIYF.

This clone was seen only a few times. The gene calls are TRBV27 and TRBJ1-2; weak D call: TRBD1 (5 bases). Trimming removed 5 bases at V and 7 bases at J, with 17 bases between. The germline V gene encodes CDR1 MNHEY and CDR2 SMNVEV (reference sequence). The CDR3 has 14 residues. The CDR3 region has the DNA TGTGCCAGCAGTCCGCAGGGTCCCCTATCTGGCTACACCTTC. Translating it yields CASSPQGPLSGYTF.

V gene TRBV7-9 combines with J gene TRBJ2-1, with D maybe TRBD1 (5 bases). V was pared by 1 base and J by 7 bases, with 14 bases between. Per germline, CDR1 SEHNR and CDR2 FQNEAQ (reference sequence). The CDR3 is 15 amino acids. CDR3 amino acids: CASSLGRRQGNEQFF. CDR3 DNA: TGTGCCAGCAGCTTAGGCCGACGTCAGGGAAATGAGCAGTTCTTC.

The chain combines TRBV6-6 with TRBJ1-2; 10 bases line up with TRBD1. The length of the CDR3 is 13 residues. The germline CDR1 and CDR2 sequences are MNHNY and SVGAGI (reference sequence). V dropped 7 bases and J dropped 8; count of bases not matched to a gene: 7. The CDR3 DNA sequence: TGTGCCAGCACCCCGAGGACAGGGGGAGGCTACACCTTC. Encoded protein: CASTPRTGGGYTF.